The 8 T cell receptor beta chains below were found in one sample sequenced in a study of cytomegalovirus exposure and HLA in healthy donors (dated by TCRdb to about 2017). Receptor amplification or capture employed the immunoSEQ multiplex PCR assay. A mixture of 60 forward primers for TCR Vbeta segments and 13 reverse primers for TCR Jbeta segments was used in the multiplex PCR. Sourced from immuneACCESS, this table was stored by TCRdb with only in-frame sequences that have V and J called. A share of the clones is absent; for the studies checked, an unresolved V gene accounts for under half, and the remainder has no known explanation. The table for this sample lists about 170,000 clones; about four fifths of them were counted only once. The ten largest clones add up to roughly 4.9% of the sample. The sequenced sample consisted of PBMCs. These receptor sequences come from a woman younger than 35 in good health and CMV-seropositive.

V and J are TRBV27 and TRBJ1-4, with D tentatively TRBD1 (5 bases). The germline CDR1 and CDR2 sequences are MNHEY and SMNVEV (reference sequence). CDR3 size: 14 residues. V dropped 3 bases and J dropped 5 bases, with 10 bases sitting between them. The CDR3 spells CASSLAGPNEKLFF. The CDR3 nucleotides read TGTGCCAGCAGTTTGGCAGGGCCAAATGAAAAACTGTTTTTT.

This chain joins TRBV4-3 and TRBJ2-3; D unresolved. The CDR3 consists of 13 residues. Germline CDR1 LGHNA, CDR2 YSLEER. Trimming removed 1 base at V and 6 bases at J, with 8 bases between. CDR3 sequence: CASSQVGADTQYF. CDR3 sequence (DNA): TGCGCCAGCAGCCAAGTTGGAGCGGATACGCAGTATTTT.

The DNA for the CDR3 is TGTGCCAGCAGTTTATTGGGCCCAGGGGATGGCGCAGATACGCAGTATTTT. Protein product: CASSLLGPGDGADTQYF. The genes are TRBV28 and TRBJ2-3, with a possible D match to TRBD1 (6 bases). Trimming shortened V by 1 base and J by 4 bases, and 18 bases separated the two germline ends. CDR1 is MDHEN, CDR2 SYDVKM, per germline. The CDR3 consists of 17 residues.

On this clone itself: Mismatch with germline at one junction end may stem from a read error. The genes are TRBV7-9 and TRBJ1-1; no clear D. This CDR3 comprises 13 residues. In germline, CDR1 is SEHNR, CDR2 FQNEAQ (reference sequence). CDR3 sequence (DNA): TGTTCCAGCAGCTTATTTCGGGACACTGAAGCTTTCTTT. Translation: CSSSLFRDTEAFF.

This clone turned up a few times. The CDR3 reads CASSYTGTIFRTNYGYTF. CDR3 bases: TGTGCCAGCAGTTACACCGGGACAATTTTCCGCACTAACTATGGCTACACCTTC. The chain couples TRBV28 to TRBJ1-2; tentative D call: TRBD1 (6 bases). The CDR3 is 18 residues long. Trimming left V 4 bases short and J 0 bases short, with 21 bases between. Germline CDR1 reads MDHEN; CDR2 reads SYDVKM.

This clone appeared a single time. The chain is built from TRBV5-4 and TRBJ1-2, with 7 positions matching TRBD1. Germline CDR1 is SGHNT and CDR2 is YYREEE (reference sequence). V was pared by 0 bases and J by 7 bases, with 12 bases of the junction left unmatched. This CDR3 has 16 residues. CDR3 residues: CASSLGGTDFYAGYTF. CDR3 DNA sequence: TGTGCCAGCAGCTTGGGAGGGACAGACTTCTATGCTGGCTACACCTTC.

The CDR3 is CASTSQGYEQYF. DNA for the CDR3: TGTGCCAGCACCTCACAGGGCTACGAGCAGTACTTC. The rearrangement uses TRBV28 and TRBJ2-7, with D possibly TRBD1 on 6 matching bases. Germline V lookup: CDR1 MDHEN, CDR2 SYDVKM. The V gene lost 7 bases and the J gene lost 3 bases, with 10 bases spanning the gap. The CDR3 has 12 amino acids.

The V call is TRBV2, the J call TRBJ1-2, with 7 bases identical to TRBD1. The V gene's germline CDR1 is SNHLY and CDR2 FYNNEI. The CDR3 has 15 amino acids. V was clipped by 6 bases and J by 4 bases; unmatched bases: 11. CDR3 DNA: TGTGCCAGCAGAGGGACAGTGAGCCTAGTCTATGGCTACACCTTC. It yields the protein CASRGTVSLVYGYTF.